These T cell receptor beta chains were read from a single sample in a study of PD-L1 blockade in urothelial cancer. Sequencing was performed with immunoSEQ multiplex PCR; in TCRdb, only in-frame clones are kept and a portion is missing. The data contain 45,000 to 50,000 clones, about 87% of them singletons. The specimen was PBMCs, collected around atezolizumab (anti-PD-L1) treatment. The source of these receptors is a man at least 80 years old with urothelial cancer. Both conserved end residues are part of each CDR3.

j_gene,v_gene,CDR3aa
TRBJ2-7,TRBV6-5,CASRNQGSRSYEQYF
TRBJ2-5,TRBV9,CASSVDSGSYQETQYF
TRBJ1-1,TRBV15,CATSRVGQAEAFF
TRBJ2-7,TRBV7-8,CASFAAGGPYEQYF
TRBJ1-1,TRBV11-2,CASSLAGVRDTEAFF
TRBJ1-1,TRBV5-1,CASSIQGTYTEAFF
TRBJ2-5,TRBV7-2,CASSLGGMGLQETQYF
TRBJ1-2,TRBV6-1,CASSGGQSHYGYTF
TRBJ1-1,TRBV7-2,CASSFGGQILNTEAFF
TRBJ1-4,TRBV19,CASSIAGADNEKLFF
TRBJ2-1,TRBV18,CASSLSSGLGANEQFF
TRBJ1-5,TRBV28,CAFSSGGYSNQPQHF
TRBJ2-2,TRBV7-2,CASSQRTSGSAGELFF
TRBJ2-2,TRBV7-6,CASSLVAGTGAAGELFF
TRBJ2-3,TRBV9,CASSDSGSTDTQYF
TRBJ1-4,TRBV5-6,CASSLGGAGEKLFF
TRBJ1-4,TRBV2,CASSAQGADNEKLFF
TRBJ2-1,TRBV5-6,CASSDSPGNEQFF
TRBJ2-7,TRBV6-6,CASSLSGSSYEQYF
TRBJ1-4,TRBV5-6,CASSPWGEPSIEKLFF
TRBJ1-4,TRBV13,CASSSQGAKEKLFF
TRBJ1-2,TRBV7-2,CASRQAGGPYGYTF
TRBJ2-7,TRBV4-1,CASSQGSGGSPHSYEQYF
TRBJ1-5,TRBV18,CASSPDRNQPQHF
TRBJ1-5,TRBV6-1,CASGTLKDQPQHF
TRBJ2-3,TRBV20-1,CSVANTDTQYF
TRBJ1-5,TRBV30,CAWWGGKYNQPQHF
TRBJ2-5,TRBV7-2,CASSPSLGAGEETQYF
TRBJ2-2,TRBV6-1,CASSPYASNTGELFF
TRBJ2-1,TRBV15,CATSRGAVSYNEQFF
TRBJ2-2,TRBV6-8,CASRGPGQGCTGELFF
TRBJ2-7,TRBV28,CASSPRDSTTYEQYF
TRBJ2-5,TRBV5-1,CASRLSGSNQETQYF
TRBJ2-7,TRBV2,CASRARTGPRDEQYF
TRBJ2-6,TRBV18,CASSPTAGGARGANVLTF
TRBJ2-1,TRBV5-1,CASSVQSAHNEQFF
TRBJ1-2,TRBV2,CASSERAARGGYTF
TRBJ1-5,TRBV2,CASSEDRGYQPQHF
TRBJ2-7,TRBV4-1,CASSQGPSTRGAPYEQYF
TRBJ2-2,TRBV5-1,CASSFGSGELFF
TRBJ1-5,TRBV28,CASSRPGTASNQPQHF
TRBJ2-1,TRBV27,CASSDFNEQFF
TRBJ2-7,TRBV15,CATSRGDRRPYEQYF
TRBJ2-1,TRBV28,CASKSTLWYNEQFF
TRBJ2-1,TRBV7-2,CASSSGGSGASYNEQFF